This record looks at one T cell receptor (beta chain) sequence and its context. Its antigen remains unidentified. This CDR3 has 16 residues. Trimming took 3 bases from V and 4 from J; bases not matched to a gene: 10. Germline CDR1 MGHRA, CDR2 YSYEKL. The data originate from a study of cytomegalovirus exposure and HLA in healthy donors. Overall study context: According to later analysis, the same platform produced the 130 or so validation and about 630 first-cohort repertoires. Whole-study results and caveats: Reports described diagnosis of cytomegalovirus status by the classifier as highly specific and sensitive.

Method: immunoSEQ multiplex PCR; TCRdb's copy keeps in-frame clones and lacks some. The sample has fewer than 250,000 clones, about 87% seen once. V usage is TRBV4-1 and J usage is TRBJ1-1; 8 bases agree with TRBD1. The clonotype was recovered from a man between 18 and 35 years old in good health and CMV-seronegative. What was sequenced was PBMCs. CDR3 in DNA: TGCGCCAGCAGCCAGCGGACAGGGAGTCTATCCACTGAAGCTTTCTTT. Its translation is CASSQRTGSLSTEAFF.